This T cell receptor (beta chain) was captured by sequencing in a study of neoadjuvant nivolumab and ipilimumab in lung cancer. General study results and limits: Compared with tumor-adjacent uninvolved lung, resected tumors showed greater richness and clonality. Only a small number of samples underwent TCR sequencing. Higher pretherapy blood TCR richness went with higher resected-tumor richness.

The CDR3 is made up of 14 amino acids. Germline V gene data show CDR1 as SGHVS and CDR2 as FNYEAQ. V lost 5 bases, J lost 3 bases, and 10 bases lay in between. Generated by immunoSEQ multiplex PCR, the TCRdb table keeps only in-frame clones and is missing some. The data show 24,000 or so clones, over 80% seen once. A word on this clone: Its antigen is unidentified.

Sample: peripheral blood, taken before neoadjuvant nivolumab, alone or with ipilimumab. This TCR derives from an adult with non-small cell lung cancer. The chain carries TRBV7-6 and TRBJ1-4; TRBD1 might be the D (6 bases). CDR3 amino acids: CASSRQASNEKLFF. In DNA, the CDR3 is TGTGCCAGCAGCCGACAGGCATCTAATGAAAAACTGTTTTTT.